This TCR beta chain appears in the sequencing data of a study of T cell responses to AZD1222 COVID-19 vaccine. Only in-frame clones appear in the TCRdb table, and some are missing; sequencing was by immunoSEQ multiplex PCR. The sample lists about 140,000 clones, over 80% seen once, with 6.5% to 8.5% in the top ten. This TCR was recovered from an adult who received the AZD1222 COVID-19 vaccine. This specimen was peripheral blood, taken 28 days after the second AZD1222 dose.

This chain's CDR3 is CASSQVRQGMDTGELFF. Here the CDR3 DNA reads TGTGCCAGCAGCCAAGTAAGACAGGGGATGGACACCGGGGAGCTGTTTTTT. V gene TRBV4-2 combines with J gene TRBJ2-2, with 8 bases fitting TRBD1. Trimming took 1 base from V and 3 from J; bases not matched to a gene: 7. Germline CDR1 reads LGHNA; CDR2 reads YNFKEQ. The CDR3 contains 17 residues.